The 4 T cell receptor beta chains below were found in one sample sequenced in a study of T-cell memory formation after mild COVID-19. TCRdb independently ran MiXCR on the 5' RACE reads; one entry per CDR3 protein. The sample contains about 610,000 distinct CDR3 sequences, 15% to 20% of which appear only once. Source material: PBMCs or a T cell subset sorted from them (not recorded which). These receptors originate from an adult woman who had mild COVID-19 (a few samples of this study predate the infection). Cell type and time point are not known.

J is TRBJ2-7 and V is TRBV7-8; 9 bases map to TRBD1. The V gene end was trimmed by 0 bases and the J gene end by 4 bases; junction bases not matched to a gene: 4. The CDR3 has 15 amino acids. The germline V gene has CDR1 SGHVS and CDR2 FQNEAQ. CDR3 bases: TGTGCCAGCAGCTTAGCGACAGGACAGGGGTACGAGCAGTACTTC. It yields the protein CASSLATGQGYEQYF.

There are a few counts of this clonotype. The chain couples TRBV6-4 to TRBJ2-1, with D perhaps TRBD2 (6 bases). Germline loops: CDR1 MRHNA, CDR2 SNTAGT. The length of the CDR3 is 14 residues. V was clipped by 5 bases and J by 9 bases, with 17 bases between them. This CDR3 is CASSPLPEGPEQFF. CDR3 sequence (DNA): TGTGCCAGCAGTCCCTTGCCGGAGGGCCCTGAGCAGTTCTTC.

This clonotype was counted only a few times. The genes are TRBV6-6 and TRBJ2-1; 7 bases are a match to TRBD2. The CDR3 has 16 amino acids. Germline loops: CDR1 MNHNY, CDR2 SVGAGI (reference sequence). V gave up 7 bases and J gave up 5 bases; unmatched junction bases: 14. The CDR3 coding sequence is TGTGCCAGCACCAAGGGGAGGCTAGCGGTAAACAATGAGCAGTTCTTC. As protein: CASTKGRLAVNNEQFF.

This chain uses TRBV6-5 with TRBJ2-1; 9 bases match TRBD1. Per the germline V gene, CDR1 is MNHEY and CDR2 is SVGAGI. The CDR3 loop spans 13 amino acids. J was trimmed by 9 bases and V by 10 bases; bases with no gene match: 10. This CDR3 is CATRGTGYGEQFF. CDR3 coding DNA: TGTGCCACCCGTGGGACAGGGTACGGTGAGCAGTTCTTC.